The 19 T cell receptor beta chains below were found in one sample sequenced in a study of shared clonotypes between healthy human individuals. Using immunoSEQ multiplex PCR, the repertoire was profiled, and TCRdb retains in-frame clones only, with some absent. In the table there are 650,000 to 750,000 clones, 55% to 75% of which are singletons. Sequenced: memory CD4+ T cells sorted from blood. Subset reported: CD45RA-negative fraction. The receptor source for this set is a woman between 25 and 40 years old in good health.

This sequence joins TRBV6-5 and TRBJ2-5, with D uncertain. The V gene lost 0 bases and the J gene lost 5 bases, with 13 bases spanning the gap. Looked up from germline, CDR1 is MNHEY and CDR2 is SVGAGI. There are 15 residues in the CDR3. The CDR3 loop reads CASSYSWSRSETQYF. The CDR3 DNA is TGTGCCAGCAGTTACTCGTGGTCTAGGTCGGAGACCCAGTACTTC.

The chain employs TRBV11-2 and TRBJ2-7, with D perhaps matching TRBD2 (6 bases). This CDR3 has 17 amino acids. The V end lost 3 bases, the J end lost 0 bases, and 18 bases lay between the germline ends. The germline V gene has CDR1 SGHAT and CDR2 FQNNGV. CDR3 DNA: TGTGCCAGCAGCTTCCTAGGGACTCGCTGGGCCTCCTACGAGCAGTACTTC. Its protein is CASSFLGTRWASYEQYF.

The rearrangement links TRBV5-1 to TRBJ1-2; possibly TRBD1 for D (5 bases). The germline V gene encodes CDR1 SGHRS and CDR2 YFSETQ. This CDR3 is 16 amino acids long. The V gene lost 4 bases and the J gene lost 0 bases, with 16 bases spanning the gap. For the CDR3, the DNA is TGCGCCAGCAGCCTGGGGGGACGATTAGCTAACTATGGCTACACCTTC. Residues: CASSLGGRLANYGYTF. Filled out from reference TRBV5-1 and TRBJ1-2, the complete variable domain reads KAGVTQTPRYLIKTRGQQVTLSCSPISGHRSVSWYQQTPGQGLQFLFEYFSETQRNKGNFPGRFSGRQFSNSRSEMNVSTLELGDSALYLCASSLGGRLANYGYTFGSGTRLTVV.

DNA of the CDR3: TGCGCCAGCAGCCAAGGGGGAGCGGCCTCCTACGAGCAGTACTTC. It codes for CASSQGGAASYEQYF. The gene calls are TRBV4-1 and TRBJ2-7; weak D call: TRBD2 (5 bases). V dropped 1 base and J dropped 0 bases, with 10 bases sitting between them. This CDR3 region has 15 residues. CDR1 and CDR2 (germline): MGHRA, YSYEKL.

The genes are TRBV10-3 and TRBJ2-1; D gene uncertain. The CDR3 is made up of 12 amino acids. With 2 bases removed from V and 6 bases from J, the gap between germline ends came to 5 bases. CDR1 is ENHRY, CDR2 SYGVKD, per germline. CDR3 protein: CAISESLNEQFF. Written as DNA, the CDR3 is TGTGCCATCAGTGAGAGCCTCAATGAGCAGTTCTTC.

The V and J genes are TRBV7-2 and TRBJ1-2; D might be TRBD1 (5 bases). Germline values: CDR1 SGHTA, CDR2 FQGNSA. This CDR3 has 17 amino acids. Trimming stripped 3 bases from V and 6 bases from J, with 23 bases between. DNA of the CDR3: TGTGCCAGCAGCTTGTTGGGGCTGGGGCCTGGGGAAGATGGCTACACCTTC. Its protein product is CASSLLGLGPGEDGYTF.

The rearrangement uses TRBV29-1 and TRBJ2-5; D gene unclear. CDR1 is SQVTM, CDR2 ANQGSEA, per germline. The V and J ends lost 4 bases and 6 bases respectively, with 9 bases between them. CDR3 size: 11 residues. Here the CDR3 reads CSVAGGKTQYF. In nucleotides, the CDR3 is TGCAGCGTTGCAGGTGGAAAGACCCAGTACTTC.

This clone showed up just a few times. This chain links TRBV19 with TRBJ1-3; D perhaps matches TRBD1 (5 bases). The CDR3 contains 15 residues. Germline values: CDR1 LNHDA, CDR2 SQIVND (reference sequence). Trimming removed 5 bases at V and 0 bases at J, with 11 bases between. CDR3: CASSPHDSSGNTIYF. The CDR3 DNA reads TGTGCCAGTAGTCCGCATGACAGCTCTGGAAACACCATATATTTT.

Turning to this clone: A much larger clone lies a single base off, so this may be a read error. The chain employs TRBV6-6 and TRBJ2-3, with no clear D. The CDR3 extends over 11 amino acids. The V and J ends lost 6 bases and 2 bases respectively, with 3 bases between them. Looked up from germline, CDR1 is MNHNY and CDR2 is SVGAGI (reference sequence). The CDR3 region is CASSHTDTQYF. DNA of the CDR3: TGTGCCAGCAGCCACACAGATACGCAGTATTTT.

This clone came up a few times. Distinct nucleotide sequences in the sample also encode this CDR3. The J gene is TRBJ1-5, the V gene TRBV2; tentative D call: TRBD1 (6 bases). There are 15 residues in the CDR3. The germline V gene encodes CDR1 SNHLY and CDR2 FYNNEI. Trimming took off 3 bases at V and 2 bases at J, with 11 bases between the two ends. The CDR3 sequence is CASSEGRGGNQPQHF. The CDR3, as DNA: TGTGCCAGCAGTGAGGGCAGGGGAGGCAATCAGCCCCAGCATTTT.

The chain couples TRBV5-8 to TRBJ2-4; 12 nucleotides match TRBD2. This CDR3 is built from 15 residues. Trimming took 4 bases from V and 6 from J; bases not matched to a gene: 5. Germline V gene lookup returns CDR1 SGHTS and CDR2 YDEGEE. CDR3 amino acids: CASSTLGLAGNIQYF. In DNA form, the CDR3 reads TGTGCCAGCAGCACACTGGGACTAGCGGGAAACATTCAGTACTTC.

The genes are TRBV27 and TRBJ1-2, with TRBD1 matching over 7 bases. Germline lookup yields CDR1 MNHEY and CDR2 SMNVEV (reference sequence). The CDR3 loop spans 15 amino acids. V lost 5 bases, J lost 0 bases, and 6 bases stayed unmatched. The CDR3 DNA sequence: TGTGCCAGCAGTACCAGACAGGGCTCTAACTATGGCTACACCTTC. It encodes CASSTRQGSNYGYTF.

The rearrangement joins TRBV7-2 to TRBJ2-5; D tentatively fits TRBD1 or TRBD2 (5 bases each). This CDR3 has 17 residues. The germline V gene has CDR1 SGHTA and CDR2 FQGNSA. V lost 5 bases to trimming and J lost 1 base, with 20 bases between them. As DNA, the CDR3 is TGTGCCAGCAGCCCGACCCTGGGTGGGACCGTCCAAGAGACCCAGTACTTC. As protein: CASSPTLGGTVQETQYF.

Concerning this clone itself: The CDR3 end shows no conserved phenylalanine or tryptophan, and so a read error is likely. It is unclear where the CDR3 begins or ends on the DNA, so no DNA is shown, and the CDR3 is as TCRdb lists it. The chain links TRBV21-1 to TRBJ1-2; the table's D call, TRBD1, has no DNA check behind it. TRBV21-1 has pseudogene status. The CDR3 region is 8 residues in length, termini included. The CDR3 region is CASSNTDP.

This rearrangement joins TRBV7-8 to TRBJ2-3, with D tentatively TRBD2 (6 bases). Germline-derived CDR1 and CDR2 are SGHVS and FQNEAQ. V was shortened by 5 bases and J by 6 bases, with 15 bases between the two germline ends. CDR3 length: 14 residues. In DNA, the CDR3 is TGTGCCAGCAGCCCTCCGACTAGTCCCGATACGCAGTATTTT. Translation gives CASSPPTSPDTQYF.

This clone was counted a single time. The rearrangement uses TRBV5-1 and TRBJ2-2, with unresolved D. The V end was cut by 0 bases, the J end by 4 bases, with 7 bases between. Germline values: CDR1 SGHRS, CDR2 YFSETQ. The CDR3 totals 14 residues. The CDR3 reads CASSLDIATGELFF. The CDR3 coding sequence is TGCGCCAGCAGCTTGGACATCGCCACCGGGGAGCTGTTTTTT. The full variable domain, rest sourced from reference TRBV5-1 and TRBJ2-2, is KAGVTQTPRYLIKTRGQQVTLSCSPISGHRSVSWYQQTPGQGLQFLFEYFSETQRNKGNFPGRFSGRQFSNSRSEMNVSTLELGDSALYLCASSLDIATGELFFGEGSRLTVL.

The chain uses TRBV7-2 and TRBJ2-5; D is unclear. The J call may be incorrect, as the DNA end agrees better with TRBJ2-7. The CDR3 has 15 amino acids. In germline, CDR1 is SGHTA, CDR2 FQGNSA. DNA of the CDR3: TGTGCCAGCAGCTCCGCAGGAGCGACATCCTACGAGCAGTACTTC. Translation gives CASSSAGATSYEQYF.

The chain recombines TRBV19 with TRBJ2-5; D might be TRBD1 (5 bases). Per germline, CDR1 LNHDA and CDR2 SQIVND (reference sequence). The CDR3 runs 13 residues. Trimming shortened V by 5 bases and J by 3 bases, and 10 bases separated the two germline ends. CDR3 nucleotide sequence: TGTGCCAGTAGTTTGGGCAGGGAAGAGACCCAGTACTTC. It yields the protein CASSLGREETQYF.

Only a few counts were recorded for this clone. The rearrangement joins TRBV7-2 to TRBJ1-5, with D hard to call. Germline V gene lookup returns CDR1 SGHTA and CDR2 FQGNSA. The V and J ends lost 3 bases and 9 bases respectively, with 12 bases between them. This CDR3 has 13 amino acids. The CDR3 protein is CASSLDQGTPQHF. The CDR3 DNA reads as TGTGCCAGCAGCTTGGACCAAGGAACGCCCCAGCATTTT.